In its sample, the clone carrying this T cell receptor (beta chain) ranks as medium-sized (0.01 to 0.1%). What it binds is not known. No cell fractionation was done, so the repertoire covers all unsorted peripheral blood T cells. The data stem from a study of HIV-infected patients and healthy controls. The germline gives CDR1 DFQATT, CDR2 SNEGSKA (reference sequence). The CDR3 extends over 14 amino acids. The J segment lost 8 bases and the V segment lost 2 bases, leaving 8 bases of the junction unmatched. General study results and limits: Slight age and sex differences between study cohorts did not explain the diversity differences.

About 480 ng RNA was reverse transcribed with alpha and beta constant-region primers. Separate chain-specific third strand synthesis with multiplexing indices produced the alpha and beta libraries. Ligation attached cDNA to a 5' RACE adapter that carried a random hexamer and SP2 site. TCRdb independently ran MiXCR on the 5' RACE reads; one entry per CDR3 protein. The sample has several thousand distinct CDR3 sequences; less than 10% are singletons. The chain links TRBV20-1 to TRBJ2-1, with TRBD2 matching over 8 bases. The TCR sequence derives from an adult with HIV infection. The donor label of this sample is uncertain. The starting material was blood, obtained before antiretroviral therapy. The chain's CDR3 is CSARSGRSLDEQFF. For the CDR3, the DNA is TGCAGTGCTAGAAGCGGGAGAAGTTTGGATGAGCAGTTCTTC.